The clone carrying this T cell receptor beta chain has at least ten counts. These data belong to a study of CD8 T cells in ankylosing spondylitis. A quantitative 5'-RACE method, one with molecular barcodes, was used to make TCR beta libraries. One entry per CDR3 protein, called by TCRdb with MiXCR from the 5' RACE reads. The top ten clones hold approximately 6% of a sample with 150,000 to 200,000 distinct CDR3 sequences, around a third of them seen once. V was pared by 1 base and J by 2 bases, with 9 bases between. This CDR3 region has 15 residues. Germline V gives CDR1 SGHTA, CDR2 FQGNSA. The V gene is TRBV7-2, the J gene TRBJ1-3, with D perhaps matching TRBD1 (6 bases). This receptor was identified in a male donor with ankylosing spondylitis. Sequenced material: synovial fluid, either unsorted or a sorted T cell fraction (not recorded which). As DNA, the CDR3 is TGTGCCAGCAGCTTAGGGACAGCCCCTGGAAACACCATATATTTT. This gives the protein CASSLGTAPGNTIYF. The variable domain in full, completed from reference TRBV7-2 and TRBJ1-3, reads GAGVSQSPSNKVTEKGKDVELRCDPISGHTALYWYRQSLGQGLEFLIYFQGNSAPDKSGLPSDRFSAERTGGSVSTLTIQRTQQEDSAVYLCASSLGTAPGNTIYFGEGSWLTVV.